The T cell receptor beta chain under discussion was sequenced for a study of cytomegalovirus exposure and HLA in healthy donors. 60 Vbeta and 13 Jbeta primers were used in PCR. Measured with immunoSEQ multiplex PCR; TCRdb has only the in-frame clones, and not every one. This table holds fewer than 110,000 clones, roughly 80% found once. To note about this clone: What it binds is not known.

Study-wide results and limits: In an earlier analysis, about 90% or about 30%: the productive usage of most TCR beta V segments.

CDR3 length: 16 amino acids. CDR1 SGHDT and CDR2 YYEEEE come from the germline V gene. J lost 1 base, V lost 2 bases, and 7 bases had no gene match. The chain is built from TRBV5-6 and TRBJ2-7; 9 bases match TRBD2. Sequencing was performed on PBMCs. This receptor was obtained from a man younger than 40 in good health and CMV-seropositive. This CDR3 is CASSLLAGALSYEQYF. For the CDR3, the DNA is TGTGCCAGCAGCTTATTAGCGGGGGCCTTATCCTACGAGCAGTACTTC.